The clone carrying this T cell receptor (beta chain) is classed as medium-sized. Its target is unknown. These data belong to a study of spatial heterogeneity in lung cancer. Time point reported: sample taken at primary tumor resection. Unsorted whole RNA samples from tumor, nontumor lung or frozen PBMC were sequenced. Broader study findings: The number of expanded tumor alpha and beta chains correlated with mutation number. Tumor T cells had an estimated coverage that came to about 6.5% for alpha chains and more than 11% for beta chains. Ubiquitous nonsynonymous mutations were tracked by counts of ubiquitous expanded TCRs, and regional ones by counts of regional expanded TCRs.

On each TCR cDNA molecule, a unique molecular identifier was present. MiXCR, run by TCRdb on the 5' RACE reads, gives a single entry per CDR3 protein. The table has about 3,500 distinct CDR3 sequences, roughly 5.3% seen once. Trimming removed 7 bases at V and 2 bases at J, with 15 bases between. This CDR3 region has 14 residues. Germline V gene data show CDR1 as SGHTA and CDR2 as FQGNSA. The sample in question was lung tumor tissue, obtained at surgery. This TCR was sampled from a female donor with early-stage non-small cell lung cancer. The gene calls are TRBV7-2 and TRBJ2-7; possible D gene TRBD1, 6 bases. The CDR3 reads CASNLDSATYEQYF. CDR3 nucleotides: TGTGCCAGCAACTTGGACAGCGCTACCTACGAGCAGTACTTC.